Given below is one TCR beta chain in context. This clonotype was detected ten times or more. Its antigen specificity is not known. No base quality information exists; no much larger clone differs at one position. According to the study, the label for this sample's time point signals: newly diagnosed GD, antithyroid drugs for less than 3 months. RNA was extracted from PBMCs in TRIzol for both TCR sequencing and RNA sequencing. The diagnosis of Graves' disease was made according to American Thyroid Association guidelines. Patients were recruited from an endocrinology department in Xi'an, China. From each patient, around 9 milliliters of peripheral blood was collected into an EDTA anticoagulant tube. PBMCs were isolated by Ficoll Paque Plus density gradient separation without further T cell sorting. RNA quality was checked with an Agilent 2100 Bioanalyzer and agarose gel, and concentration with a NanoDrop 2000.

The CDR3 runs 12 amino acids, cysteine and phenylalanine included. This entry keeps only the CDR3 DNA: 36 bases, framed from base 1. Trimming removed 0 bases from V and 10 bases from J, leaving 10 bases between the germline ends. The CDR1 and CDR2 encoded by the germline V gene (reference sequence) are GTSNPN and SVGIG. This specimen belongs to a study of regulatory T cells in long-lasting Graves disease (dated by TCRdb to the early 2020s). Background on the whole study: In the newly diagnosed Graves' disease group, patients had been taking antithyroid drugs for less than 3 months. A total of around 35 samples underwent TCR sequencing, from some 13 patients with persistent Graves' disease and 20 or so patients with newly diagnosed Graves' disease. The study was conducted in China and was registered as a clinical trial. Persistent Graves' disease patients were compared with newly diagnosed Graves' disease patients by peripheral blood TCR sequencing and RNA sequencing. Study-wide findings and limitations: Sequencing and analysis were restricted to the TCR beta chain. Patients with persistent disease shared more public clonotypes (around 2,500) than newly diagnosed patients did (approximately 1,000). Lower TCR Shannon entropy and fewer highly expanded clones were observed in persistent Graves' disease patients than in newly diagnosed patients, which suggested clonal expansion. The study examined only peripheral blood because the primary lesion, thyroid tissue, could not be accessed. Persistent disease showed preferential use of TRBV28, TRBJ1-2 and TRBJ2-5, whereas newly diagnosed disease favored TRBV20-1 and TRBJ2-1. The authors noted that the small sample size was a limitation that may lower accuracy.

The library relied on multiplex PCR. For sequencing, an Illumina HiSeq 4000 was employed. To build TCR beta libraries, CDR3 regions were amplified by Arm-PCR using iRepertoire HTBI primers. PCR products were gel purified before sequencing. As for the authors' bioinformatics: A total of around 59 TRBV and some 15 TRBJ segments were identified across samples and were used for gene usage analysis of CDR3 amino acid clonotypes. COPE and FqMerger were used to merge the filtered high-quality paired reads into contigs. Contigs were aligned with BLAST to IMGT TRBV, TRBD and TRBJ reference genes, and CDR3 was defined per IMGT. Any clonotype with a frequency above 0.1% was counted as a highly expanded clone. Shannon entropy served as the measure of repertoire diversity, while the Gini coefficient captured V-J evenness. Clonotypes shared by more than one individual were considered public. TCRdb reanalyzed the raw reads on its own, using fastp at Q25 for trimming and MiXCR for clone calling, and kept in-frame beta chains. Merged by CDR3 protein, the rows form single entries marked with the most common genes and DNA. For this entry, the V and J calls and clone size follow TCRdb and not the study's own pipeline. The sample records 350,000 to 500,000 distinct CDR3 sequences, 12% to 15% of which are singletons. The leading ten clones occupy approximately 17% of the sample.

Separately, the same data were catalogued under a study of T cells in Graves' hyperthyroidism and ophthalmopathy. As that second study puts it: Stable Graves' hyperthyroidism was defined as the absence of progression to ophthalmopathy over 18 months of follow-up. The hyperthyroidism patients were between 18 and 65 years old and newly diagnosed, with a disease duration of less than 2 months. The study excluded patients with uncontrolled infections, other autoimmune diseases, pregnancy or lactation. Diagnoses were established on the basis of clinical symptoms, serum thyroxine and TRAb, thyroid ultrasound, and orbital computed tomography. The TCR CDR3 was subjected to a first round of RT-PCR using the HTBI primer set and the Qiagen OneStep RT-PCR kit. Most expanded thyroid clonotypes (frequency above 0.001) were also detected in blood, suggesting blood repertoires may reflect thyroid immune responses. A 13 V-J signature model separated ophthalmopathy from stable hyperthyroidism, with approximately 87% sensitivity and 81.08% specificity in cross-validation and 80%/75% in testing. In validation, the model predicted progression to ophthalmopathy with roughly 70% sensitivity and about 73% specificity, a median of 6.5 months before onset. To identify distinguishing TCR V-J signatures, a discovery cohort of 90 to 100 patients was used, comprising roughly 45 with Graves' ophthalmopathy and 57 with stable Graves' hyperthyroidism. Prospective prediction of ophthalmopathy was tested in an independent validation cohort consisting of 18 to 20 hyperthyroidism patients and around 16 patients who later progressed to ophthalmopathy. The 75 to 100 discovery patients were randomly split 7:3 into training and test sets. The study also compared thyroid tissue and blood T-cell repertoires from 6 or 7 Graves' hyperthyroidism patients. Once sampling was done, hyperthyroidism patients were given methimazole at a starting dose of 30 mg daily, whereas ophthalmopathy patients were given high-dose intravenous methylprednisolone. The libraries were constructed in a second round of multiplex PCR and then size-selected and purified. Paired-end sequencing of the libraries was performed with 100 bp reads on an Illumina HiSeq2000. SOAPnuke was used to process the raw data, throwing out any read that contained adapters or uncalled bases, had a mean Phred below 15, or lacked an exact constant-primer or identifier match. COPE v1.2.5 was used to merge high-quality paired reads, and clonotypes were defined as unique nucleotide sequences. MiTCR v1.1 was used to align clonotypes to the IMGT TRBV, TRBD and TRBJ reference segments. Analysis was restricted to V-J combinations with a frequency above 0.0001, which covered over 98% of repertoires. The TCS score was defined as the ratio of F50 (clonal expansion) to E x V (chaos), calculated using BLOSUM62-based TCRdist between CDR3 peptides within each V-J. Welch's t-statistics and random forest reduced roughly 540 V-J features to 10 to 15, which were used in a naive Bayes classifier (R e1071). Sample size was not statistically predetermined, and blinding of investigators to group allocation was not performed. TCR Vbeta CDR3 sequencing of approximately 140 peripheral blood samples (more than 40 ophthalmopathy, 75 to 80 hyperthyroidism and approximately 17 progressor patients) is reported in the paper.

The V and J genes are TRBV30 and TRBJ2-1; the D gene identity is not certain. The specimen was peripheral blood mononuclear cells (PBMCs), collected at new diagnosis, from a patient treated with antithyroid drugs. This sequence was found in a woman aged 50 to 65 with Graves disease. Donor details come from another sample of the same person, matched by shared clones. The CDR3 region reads CAWSVMEQEQFF. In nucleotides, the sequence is TGTGCCTGGAGTGTAATGGAACAGGAGCAGTTCTTC. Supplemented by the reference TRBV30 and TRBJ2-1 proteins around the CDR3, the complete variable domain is SQTIHQWPATLVQPVGSPLSLECTVEGTSNPNLYWYRQAAGRGLQLLFYSVGIGQISSEVPQNLSASRPQDRQFILSSKKLLLSDSGFYLCAWSVMEQEQFFGPGTRLTVL.